Listed below are T cell receptor beta chains from one sample, sequenced in a study of regulatory T cells in long-lasting Graves disease. One entry per CDR3 protein, called by TCRdb with MiXCR from the multiplex PCR reads. Of fewer than 450,000 distinct CDR3 sequences listed, 23% were seen once; the top ten hold about a quarter. Material: peripheral blood mononuclear cells (PBMCs), obtained when the disease was refractory, from a patient treated with antithyroid drugs. Source of these receptors: a female donor with Graves disease. Both conserved end residues are part of each CDR3. A D gene is named only where the DNA matches it firmly. Size tells how often a clone was seen (once, few, many) or the class of an expanded clone, and some rows leave it out.

TRBV27,TRBJ2-6,few,TRBD1,CASSFLDRGASGANVLTF,TGTGCCAGCAGTTTTTTGGACAGGGGCGCTTCAGGGGCCAACGTCCTGACTTTC
TRBV14,TRBJ1-1,few,.,CASSQEPIPNTEAFF,TGTGCCAGCAGCCAAGAACCAATCCCGAACACTGAAGCTTTCTTT
TRBV4-2,TRBJ1-2,few,.,CASSQDIGLYGYTF,TGTGCCAGCAGCCAAGATATCGGACTCTATGGCTACACCTTC
TRBV19,TRBJ2-2,.,.,CASSIDRVTGELFF,TGTGCCAGTAGTATAGACAGGGTCACCGGGGAGCTGTTTTTT
TRBV7-2,TRBJ2-7,many,TRBD1,CASSPGQGFNEQYF,TGTGCCAGCAGCCCGGGACAGGGTTTCAACGAGCAGTACTTC
TRBV11-1,TRBJ1-5,many,TRBD1,CASSSGTGKHQPQHF,TGTGCCAGCAGCTCCGGGACAGGGAAGCATCAGCCCCAGCATTTT
TRBV2,TRBJ2-5,many,TRBD2,CASRSHEGLAGITHF,TGTGCCAGCAGATCCCACGAGGGACTAGCGGGAATTACGCACTTC
TRBV9,TRBJ2-7,.,.,CASSVEPSGLYEQYF,TGTGCCAGCAGCGTAGAGCCCAGCGGGCTCTACGAGCAGTACTTC
TRBV20-1,TRBJ2-3,.,.,CSASKGPSTDTQYF,TGCAGTGCTTCGAAGGGACCCAGCACAGATACGCAGTATTTT
TRBV9,TRBJ1-1,.,.,CASSVGQSNTEAFF,TGTGCCAGCAGCGTAGGCCAGTCAAACACTGAAGCTTTCTTT
TRBV2,TRBJ2-7,many,.,CASRLSSYEQYF,TGTGCCAGCAGGCTAAGCTCCTACGAGCAGTACTTC
TRBV3-1,TRBJ2-2,once,TRBD2,CASSRKPGLAGASGELFF,TGTGCCAGCAGCCGAAAGCCGGGACTAGCGGGAGCGAGCGGGGAGCTGTTTTTT
TRBV6-2/TRBV6-3,TRBJ1-1,few,.,CASRVRLEAFF,TGTGCCAGCAGAGTTCGGTTAGAAGCTTTCTTT
TRBV2,TRBJ2-2,many,.,CASGSYNTGELFF,TGTGCCAGCGGGAGCTACAACACCGGGGAGCTGTTTTTT
TRBV7-6,TRBJ2-2,.,.,CASSLGLTSTGELFF,TGTGCCAGCAGCCTCGGACTAACTAGTACCGGGGAGCTGTTTTTT
TRBV5-6,TRBJ2-7,few,.,CASSLRMGSVPGEQYF,TGTGCCAGCAGCTTGCGGATGGGGAGTGTTCCGGGCGAGCAGTACTTC
TRBV2,TRBJ2-7,many,.,CASNGGQLGEQYF,TGTGCCAGCAATGGGGGCCAGCTCGGGGAGCAGTACTTC
TRBV28,TRBJ1-1,many,.,CATGFTGEHPNTEAFF,TGTGCCACCGGTTTTACGGGAGAGCACCCGAACACTGAAGCTTTCTTT
TRBV11-2,TRBJ2-4,many,TRBD2,CASSSLGNRLAGDSPKNIQYF,TGTGCCAGCAGCTCGTTGGGAAACCGCCTAGCGGGAGATTCCCCCAAAAACATTCAGTACTTC
TRBV3-1,TRBJ1-5,.,.,CASSQGYGGIGENQPQHF,TGTGCCAGCAGCCAAGGTTACGGGGGCATTGGGGAAAATCAGCCCCAGCATTTT
TRBV10-3,TRBJ1-2,few,TRBD1,CAISGTGGNYGYTF,TGTGCCATCAGTGGGACAGGGGGCAACTATGGCTACACCTTC
TRBV7-3,TRBJ2-3,once,TRBD2,CASSLTGRADTQYF,TGTGCCAGCAGCTTAACCGGGAGGGCAGATACGCAGTATTTT